This TCR beta chain was identified during a study of identical twins (dated by TCRdb to 2016 to 2018). Regarding the research as a whole: To test whether fetal clonotypes persist, this study deep-sequenced TCR alpha and beta repertoires from monozygotic twins, from unrelated adults of various ages, and from cord blood. To rule out contamination, the twin experiments were replicated at different times with different library preparation protocols. Broader findings and caveats from the paper: In monozygotic twins, out-of-frame TCR alpha sharing was systematically underestimated by recombination models, although the models agreed with sharing between unrelated individuals. Invariant T cells such as MAIT and iNKT could partly confound zero-insertion analyses, though diverse VJ usage argued against this for most clonotypes. Because the same donors could not be followed over many years, the conclusions relied on cross-sectional statistical analysis. A weaker excess of twin sharing was found in beta out-of-frame sequences because the signal-to-noise ratio was lowered by fewer shared sequences. Fewer insertions were carried by abundant cord blood beta clonotypes; a weaker similar trend was observed in young adult naive repertoires, while no such trend was observed in memory repertoires. Out-of-frame TCR alpha sequences shared between twins showed an excess of low generation-probability sequences compared with coincidental sharing between unrelated individuals.

Turning to this clonotype: The antigen it binds to is not known. Base quality data are lacking; no much larger clone is found one base away.

The library relied on 5' RACE. Sequencing took place on an Illumina HiSeq 2000. A universal primer binding site was added through template switching, and the final cDNA carried a unique molecular identifier so that TCR cDNA molecules could be counted accurately. Specific primers in the conserved constant-segment region were used to synthesize first-strand cDNA for the TCR alpha and beta chains. To control for contamination, every cDNA library carried two barcodes: a SMART-Mk sample barcode plus Illumina barcodes. TruSeq adapter sequences, together with Illumina sample barcodes, were added in two successive PCR steps. The TCR alpha and beta cDNA libraries were sequenced on the Illumina HiSeq platform using custom primers. In the source study's methods: Raw reads were processed with MiGEC to extract unique molecular identifiers, and MiXCR was used to determine CDR3 positions. Recombination models were inferred per individual with the repgenHMM and IGoR tools using an EM algorithm. Shared clonotype analysis was performed with the tcR package in R, normalizing sharing by the product of cloneset sizes. Out-of-frame nonproductive sequences were analyzed to study raw recombination free of thymic and clonal selection effects. TCRdb cleaned the public reads at Q25 with fastp, built clones with MiXCR and kept in-frame beta chains. Rows with a matching CDR3 protein are joined into one entry that keeps the most common DNA and genes. The V and J calls reflect TCRdb's pipeline rather than the authors' work. The sample contains 420,000 or so distinct CDR3 sequences, approximately 17% of them found a single time. The ten most abundant clones make up less than 15% of the sample.

Every donor in the study was a healthy Caucasian. Three unrelated non-twin adults were additionally sequenced: a male aged 18 to 30, a male aged 50 to 60 and a female aged 50 to 60. Miltenyi CD45RO+ enrichment and human naive T-cell isolation kits were used to isolate memory (CD45RO+) and naive T cells from PBMC. Taken from cysteine to phenylalanine, the CDR3 has 12 residues. The entry retains the CDR3 DNA only, 36 bases that are in frame from base 1. The germline V gene encodes CDR1 MNHEY and CDR2 SVGAGI. Trimming removed 7 bases from V and 4 bases from J, leaving 10 bases between the germline ends.

The rearranged chain carries TRBV6-5 and TRBJ1-2, with the D gene uncertain. The source of this sequence is a man aged 45-60 years in good health. The specimen was naive T cells sorted from blood. According to the study, the label for this sample's cell subset or site signals: cells isolated with a human naive T-cell isolation kit. The CDR3 loop reads CASKSQAYGYTF. The nucleotide sequence is given as TGTGCCAGCAAGTCTCAAGCCTATGGCTACACCTTC.